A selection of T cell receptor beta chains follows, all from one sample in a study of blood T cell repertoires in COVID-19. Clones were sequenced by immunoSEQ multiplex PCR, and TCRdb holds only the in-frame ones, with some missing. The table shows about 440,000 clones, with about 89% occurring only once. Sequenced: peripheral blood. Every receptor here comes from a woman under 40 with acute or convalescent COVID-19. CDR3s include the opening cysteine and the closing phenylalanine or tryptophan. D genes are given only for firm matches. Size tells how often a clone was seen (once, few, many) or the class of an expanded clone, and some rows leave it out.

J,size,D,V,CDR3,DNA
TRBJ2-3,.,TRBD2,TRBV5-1,CASSLRTSGGTDTQYF,TGCGCCAGCAGCTTGAGGACTAGCGGGGGGACAGATACGCAGTATTTT
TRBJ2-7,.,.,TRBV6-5,CASSPSGFEQYF,TGTGCCTCCTCCCCTTCCGGTTTCGAGCAGTACTTC
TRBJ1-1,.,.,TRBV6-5,CASSRYRATEAFF,TGTGCCAGCAGCCGATACAGGGCCACTGAAGCTTTCTTT
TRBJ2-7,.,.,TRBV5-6,CASSLRSWAYEQYF,TGTGCCAGCAGCTTGAGGAGTTGGGCCTACGAGCAGTACTTC
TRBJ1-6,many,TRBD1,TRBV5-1,CASSLEGQNSPLHF,TGCGCCAGCAGCTTGGAGGGACAGAATTCACCCCTCCACTTT
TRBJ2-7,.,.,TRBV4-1,CASSQGQGLYEQYF,TGCGCCAGCAGCCAAGGTCAGGGTCTCTACGAGCAGTACTTC
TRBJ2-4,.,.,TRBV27,CASSLGVGRLAKNIQYF,TGTGCCAGCTCCCTGGGAGTCGGCAGGTTAGCCAAAAACATTCAGTACTTC
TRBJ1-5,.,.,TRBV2,CASQRGPNQPQHF,TGTGCCAGCCAGCGCGGGCCAAATCAGCCCCAGCATTTT
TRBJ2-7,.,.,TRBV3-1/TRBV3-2,CASSQRKTGNYEQYF,TGTGCCAGCAGCCAGAGAAAAACAGGTAACTACGAGCAGTACTTC
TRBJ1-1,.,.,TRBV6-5,CASGLTEAFF,TGTGCCAGCGGCCTCACTGAAGCTTTCTTT
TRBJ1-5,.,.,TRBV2,CASSRGLNTNQPQHF,TGTGCCAGCAGTCGAGGGTTGAACACCAATCAGCCCCAGCATTTT
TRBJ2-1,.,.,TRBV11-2,CASSFKIGGVVEQFF,TGTGCCAGCAGCTTTAAGATAGGCGGCGTGGTGGAGCAGTTCTTC
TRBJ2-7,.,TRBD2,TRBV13,CASSPGGAVPEQYF,TGTGCCAGCAGCCCGGGGGGGGCCGTACCCGAGCAGTACTTC
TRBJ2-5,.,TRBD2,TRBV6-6,CASVGGAGETQYF,TGTGCCAGCGTCGGGGGGGCGGGGGAGACCCAGTACTTC
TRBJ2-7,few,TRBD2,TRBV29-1,CSVGTIAGPPYEQYF,TGCAGCGTAGGAACCATAGCGGGACCACCGTACGAGCAGTACTTC
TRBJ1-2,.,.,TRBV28,CASSFLKGNYGYTF,TGTGCCAGCAGTTTCCTCAAGGGGAACTATGGCTACACCTTC
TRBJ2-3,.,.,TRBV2,CASVQGSTDTQYF,TGTGCCAGCGTCCAGGGCAGCACAGATACGCAGTATTTT
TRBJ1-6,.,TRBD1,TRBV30,CAWRKQGEISPLHF,TGTGCCTGGAGGAAGCAGGGGGAAATTTCACCCCTCCACTTT
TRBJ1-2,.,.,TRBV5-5,CASSLWVQNLYGYTF,TGTGCCAGCAGCTTGTGGGTACAGAATCTCTATGGCTACACCTTC
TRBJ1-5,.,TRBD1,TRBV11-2,CASSLAGGSNQPQHF,TGTGCCAGCAGCTTAGCAGGGGGAAGCAATCAGCCCCAGCATTTT
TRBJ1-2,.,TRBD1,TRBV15,CATSRPGQGFTNYGYTF,TGTGCCACCAGCAGACCTGGACAGGGCTTTACTAACTATGGCTACACCTTC
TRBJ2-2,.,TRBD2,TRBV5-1,CASSLWGTSGATGAGELFF,TGCGCCAGCAGCTTGTGGGGGACTAGCGGGGCAACCGGGGCCGGGGAGCTGTTTTTT
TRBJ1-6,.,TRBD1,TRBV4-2,CASSQVQGNHSPLHF,TGTGCCAGCAGCCAAGTACAGGGGAATCATTCACCCCTCCACTTT
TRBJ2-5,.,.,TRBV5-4,CASSPETRSETQYF,TGTGCCAGCAGCCCCGAGACTAGATCGGAGACCCAGTACTTC
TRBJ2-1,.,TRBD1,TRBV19,CASSRDRGLNEQFF,TGTGCCAGTAGTCGCGACAGGGGGCTCAATGAGCAGTTCTTC
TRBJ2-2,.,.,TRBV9,CASSVSQETGELFF,TGTGCCAGCAGCGTTAGCCAAGAAACCGGGGAGCTGTTTTTT
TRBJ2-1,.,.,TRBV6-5,CASSPKTQGRAEQFF,TGTGCCAGCAGCCCAAAAACCCAGGGGCGGGCTGAGCAGTTCTTC
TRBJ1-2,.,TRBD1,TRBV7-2,CASSPGTGREGYTF,TGTGCCAGCAGCCCCGGGACAGGTAGAGAGGGCTACACCTTC
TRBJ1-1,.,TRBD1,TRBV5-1,CASSLKTGMDTEAFF,TGCGCCAGCAGCCTCAAGACAGGGATGGACACTGAAGCTTTCTTT
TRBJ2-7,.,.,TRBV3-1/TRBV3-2,CASSPKIQERPYEQYF,TGTGCCAGCAGCCCTAAAATACAGGAGAGGCCCTACGAGCAGTACTTC
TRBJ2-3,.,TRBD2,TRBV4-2,CASSQDTPYERGSTDTQYF,TGTGCCAGCAGCCAAGATACCCCTTATGAGCGGGGGAGCACAGATACGCAGTATTTT
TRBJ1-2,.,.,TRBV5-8,CASSLSGRNYGYTF,TGTGCCAGCAGCTTGTCAGGGCGAAACTATGGCTACACCTTC
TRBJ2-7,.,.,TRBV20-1,CSASIPSAYEQYF,TGCAGTGCTAGTATTCCGAGCGCCTACGAGCAGTACTTC
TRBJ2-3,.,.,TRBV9,CASSPRISGADTQYF,TGTGCCAGCAGCCCGCGGATCTCCGGGGCAGATACGCAGTATTTT
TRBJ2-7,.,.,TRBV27,CASSRPGIYEQYF,TGTGCCAGCAGTCGTCCGGGGATCTACGAGCAGTACTTC
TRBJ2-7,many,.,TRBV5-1,CASRAQPGHQYEQYF,TGCGCCAGCAGGGCACAACCGGGACATCAGTACGAGCAGTACTTC
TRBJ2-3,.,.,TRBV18,CASSPYPGDTQYF,TGTGCCAGCTCGCCCTACCCCGGAGATACGCAGTATTTT
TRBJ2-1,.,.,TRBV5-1,CASSLRAGEGNEQFF,TGCGCCAGCAGCTTGCGGGCAGGGGAGGGGAATGAGCAGTTCTTC
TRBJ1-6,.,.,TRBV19,CASSITDSYNSPLHF,TGTGCCAGTAGTATAACTGACAGCTATAATTCACCCCTCCACTTT
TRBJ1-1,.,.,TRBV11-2,CASSLPSQGYTEAFF,TGTGCCAGCAGCTTACCTTCCCAGGGTTACACTGAAGCTTTCTTT
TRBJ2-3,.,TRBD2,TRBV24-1,CATSDFRDSGGLRTDTQYF,TGTGCCACCAGTGATTTTCGGGATAGCGGGGGGCTACGCACAGATACGCAGTATTTT